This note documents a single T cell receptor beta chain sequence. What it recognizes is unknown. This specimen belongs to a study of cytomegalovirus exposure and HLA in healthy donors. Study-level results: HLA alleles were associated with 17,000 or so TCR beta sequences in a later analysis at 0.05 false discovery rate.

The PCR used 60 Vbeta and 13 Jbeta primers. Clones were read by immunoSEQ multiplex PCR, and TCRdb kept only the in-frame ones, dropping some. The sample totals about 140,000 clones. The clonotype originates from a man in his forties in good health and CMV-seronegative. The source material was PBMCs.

The CDR3 sequence is CASCRGGYGYTF. In DNA form, the CDR3 reads TGTGCCAGCTGTAGAGGGGGATATGGCTACACCTTC. The chain carries TRBV6-5 and TRBJ1-2; D is possibly TRBD1 (6 bases). Germline V gene sequence: CDR1 MNHEY, CDR2 SVGAGI. This CDR3 has 12 amino acids. V lost 8 bases and J 5 bases, leaving 12 bases between the germline ends.